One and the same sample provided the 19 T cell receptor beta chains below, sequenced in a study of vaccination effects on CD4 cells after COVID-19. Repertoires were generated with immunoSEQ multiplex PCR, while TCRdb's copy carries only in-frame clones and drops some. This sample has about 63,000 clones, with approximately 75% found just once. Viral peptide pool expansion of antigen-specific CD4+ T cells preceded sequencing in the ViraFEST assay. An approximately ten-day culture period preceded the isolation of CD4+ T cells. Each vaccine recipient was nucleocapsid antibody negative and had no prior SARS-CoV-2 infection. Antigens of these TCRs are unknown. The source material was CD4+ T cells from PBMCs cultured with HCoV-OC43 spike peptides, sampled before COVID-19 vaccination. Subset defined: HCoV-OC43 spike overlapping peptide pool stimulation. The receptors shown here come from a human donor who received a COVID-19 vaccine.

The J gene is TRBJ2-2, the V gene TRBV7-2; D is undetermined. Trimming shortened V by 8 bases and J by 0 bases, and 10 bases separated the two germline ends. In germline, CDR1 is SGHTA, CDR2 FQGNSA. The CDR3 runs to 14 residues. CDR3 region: CASESAANTGELFF. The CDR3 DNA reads TGTGCCAGCGAGTCAGCAGCGAACACCGGGGAGCTGTTTTTT.

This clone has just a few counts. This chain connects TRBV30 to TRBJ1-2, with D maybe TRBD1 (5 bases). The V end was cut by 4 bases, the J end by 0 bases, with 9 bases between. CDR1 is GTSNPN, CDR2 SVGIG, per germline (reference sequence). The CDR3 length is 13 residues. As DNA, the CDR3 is TGTGCCTGGACCCCGACAGCTAACTATGGCTACACCTTC. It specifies CAWTPTANYGYTF.

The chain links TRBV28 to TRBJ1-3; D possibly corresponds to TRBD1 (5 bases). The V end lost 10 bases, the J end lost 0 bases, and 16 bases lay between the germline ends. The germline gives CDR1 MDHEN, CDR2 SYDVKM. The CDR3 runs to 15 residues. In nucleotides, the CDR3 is TGTGCCACCGCCCCCTGGGGGACCTCTGGAAACACCATATATTTT. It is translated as CATAPWGTSGNTIYF.

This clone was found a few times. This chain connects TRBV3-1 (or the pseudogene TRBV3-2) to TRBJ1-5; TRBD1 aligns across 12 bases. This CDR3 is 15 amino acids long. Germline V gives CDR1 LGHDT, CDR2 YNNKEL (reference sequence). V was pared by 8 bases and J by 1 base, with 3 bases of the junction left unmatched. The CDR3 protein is CASGTGGGSNQPQHF. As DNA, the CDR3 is TGTGCCAGCGGGACAGGGGGCGGAAGCAATCAGCCCCAGCATTTT.

The CDR3 protein is CATSKGLGLGNTIYF. DNA for the CDR3: TGTGCCACCAGTAAGGGGCTCGGACTCGGAAACACCATATATTTT. The chain joins TRBV24-1 to TRBJ1-3, with TRBD1 as a possible D gene (5 bases). V was clipped by 6 bases and J by 4 bases, with 15 bases between them. From germline, CDR1 is KGHDR and CDR2 SFDVKD. This CDR3 is 15 amino acids long.

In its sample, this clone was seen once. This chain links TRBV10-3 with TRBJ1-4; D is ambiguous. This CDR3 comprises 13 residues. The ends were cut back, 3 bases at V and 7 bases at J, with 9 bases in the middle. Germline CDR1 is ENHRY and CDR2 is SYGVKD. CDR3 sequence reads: CAISDPLREKLFF. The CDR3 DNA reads TGTGCCATCAGTGATCCGCTTCGTGAAAAACTGTTTTTT.

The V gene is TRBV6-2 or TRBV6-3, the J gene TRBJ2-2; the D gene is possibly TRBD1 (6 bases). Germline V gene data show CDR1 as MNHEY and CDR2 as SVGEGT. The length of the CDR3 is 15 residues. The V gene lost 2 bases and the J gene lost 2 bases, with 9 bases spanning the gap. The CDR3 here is CASSYGTTNTGELFF. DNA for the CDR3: TGTGCCAGCAGTTACGGGACAACTAACACCGGGGAGCTGTTTTTT.

CDR3 bases: TGCGCCAGCAACCCCCTTTTGGGGGACTCCTACAATGAGCAGTTCTTC. Translated: CASNPLLGDSYNEQFF. The chain is built from TRBV5-1 and TRBJ2-1, with D perhaps given as TRBD1 or TRBD2 (5 bases each). Trimming removed 6 bases from V and 0 bases from J, with 16 bases in between. Germline loops: CDR1 SGHRS, CDR2 YFSETQ. CDR3 length: 16 amino acids.

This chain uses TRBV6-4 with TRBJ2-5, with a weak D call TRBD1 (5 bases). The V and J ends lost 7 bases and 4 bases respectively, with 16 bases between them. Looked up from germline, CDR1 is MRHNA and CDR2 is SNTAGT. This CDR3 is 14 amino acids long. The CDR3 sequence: CASKIRERRETQYF. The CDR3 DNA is TGTGCCAGCAAGATCAGGGAAAGGAGAGAGACCCAGTACTTC.

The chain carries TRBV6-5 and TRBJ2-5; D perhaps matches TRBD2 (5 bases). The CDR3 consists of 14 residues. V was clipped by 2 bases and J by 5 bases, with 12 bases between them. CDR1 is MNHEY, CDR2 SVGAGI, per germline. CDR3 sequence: CASSYVNRGETQYF. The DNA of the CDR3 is TGTGCCAGCAGTTACGTCAACCGAGGGGAGACCCAGTACTTC.

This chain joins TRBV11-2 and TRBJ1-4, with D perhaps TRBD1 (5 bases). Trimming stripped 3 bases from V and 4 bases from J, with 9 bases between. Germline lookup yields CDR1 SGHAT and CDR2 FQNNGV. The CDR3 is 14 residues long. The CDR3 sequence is CASSFSGHNEKLFF. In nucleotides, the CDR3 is TGTGCCAGCAGCTTCTCCGGACATAATGAAAAACTGTTTTTT.

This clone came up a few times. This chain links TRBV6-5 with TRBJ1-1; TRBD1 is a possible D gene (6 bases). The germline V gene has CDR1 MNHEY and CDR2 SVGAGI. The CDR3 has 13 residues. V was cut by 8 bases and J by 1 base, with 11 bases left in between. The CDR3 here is CASCRGANTEAFF. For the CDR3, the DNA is TGTGCCAGCTGCCGGGGGGCGAACACTGAAGCTTTCTTT.

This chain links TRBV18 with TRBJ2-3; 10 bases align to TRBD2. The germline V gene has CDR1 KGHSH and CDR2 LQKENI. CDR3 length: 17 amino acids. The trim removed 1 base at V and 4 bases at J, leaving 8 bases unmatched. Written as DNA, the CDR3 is TGTGCCAGCTCACCACGAATAGCGGGGGGCGGCGCAGATACGCAGTATTTT. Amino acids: CASSPRIAGGGADTQYF. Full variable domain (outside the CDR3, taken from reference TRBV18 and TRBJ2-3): NAGVMQNPRHLVRRRGQEARLRCSPMKGHSHVYWYRQLPEEGLKFMVYLQKENIIDESGMPKERFSAEFPKEGPSILRIQQVVRGDSAAYFCASSPRIAGGGADTQYFGPGTRLTVL.

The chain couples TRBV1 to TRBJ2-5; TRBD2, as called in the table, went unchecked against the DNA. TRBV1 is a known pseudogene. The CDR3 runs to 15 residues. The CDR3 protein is CTSSQDSGPEEAQYF. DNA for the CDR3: TGCACCAGCAGCCAAGATTCTGGACCCGAGGAGGCCCAGTACTTC.

CDR3 region: CASSQRGGTGTDTQYF. The CDR3 region has the DNA TGCGCCAGCAGCCAAAGGGGCGGGACAGGCACAGATACGCAGTATTTT. The V gene is TRBV4-3, the J gene TRBJ2-3; D is perhaps TRBD1 (7 bases). Trimming pared 2 bases from V and 1 base from J, leaving 13 bases between. Germline CDR1 reads LGHNA; CDR2 reads YSLEER. The CDR3 contains 16 residues.

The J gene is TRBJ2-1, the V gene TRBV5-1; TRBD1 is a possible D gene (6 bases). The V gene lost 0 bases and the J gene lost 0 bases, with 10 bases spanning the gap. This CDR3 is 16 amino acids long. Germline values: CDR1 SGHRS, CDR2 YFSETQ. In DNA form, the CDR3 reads TGCGCCAGCAGCTTGGCCGCGGACAGCTCCTACAATGAGCAGTTCTTC. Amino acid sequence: CASSLAADSSYNEQFF.

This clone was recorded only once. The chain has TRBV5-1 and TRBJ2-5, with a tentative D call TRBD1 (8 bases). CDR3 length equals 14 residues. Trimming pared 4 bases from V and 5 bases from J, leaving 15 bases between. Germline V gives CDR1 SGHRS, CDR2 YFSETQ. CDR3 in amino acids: CASSDLQGGETQYF. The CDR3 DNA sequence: TGCGCCAGCAGCGACCTACAGGGGGGGGAGACCCAGTACTTC.

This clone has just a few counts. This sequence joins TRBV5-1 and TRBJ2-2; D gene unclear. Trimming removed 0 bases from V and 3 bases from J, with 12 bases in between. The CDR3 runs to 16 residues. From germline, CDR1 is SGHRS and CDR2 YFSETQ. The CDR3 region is CASSLVGSKDTGELFF. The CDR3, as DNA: TGCGCCAGCAGCTTGGTTGGGTCCAAGGACACCGGGGAGCTGTTTTTT.

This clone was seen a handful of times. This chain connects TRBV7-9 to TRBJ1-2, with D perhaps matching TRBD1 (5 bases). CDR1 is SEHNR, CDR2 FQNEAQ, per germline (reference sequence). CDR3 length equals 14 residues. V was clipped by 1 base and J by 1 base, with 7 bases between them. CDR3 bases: TGTGCCAGCAGCTTAGGGGGGGTTAACTATGGCTACACCTTC. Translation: CASSLGGVNYGYTF.